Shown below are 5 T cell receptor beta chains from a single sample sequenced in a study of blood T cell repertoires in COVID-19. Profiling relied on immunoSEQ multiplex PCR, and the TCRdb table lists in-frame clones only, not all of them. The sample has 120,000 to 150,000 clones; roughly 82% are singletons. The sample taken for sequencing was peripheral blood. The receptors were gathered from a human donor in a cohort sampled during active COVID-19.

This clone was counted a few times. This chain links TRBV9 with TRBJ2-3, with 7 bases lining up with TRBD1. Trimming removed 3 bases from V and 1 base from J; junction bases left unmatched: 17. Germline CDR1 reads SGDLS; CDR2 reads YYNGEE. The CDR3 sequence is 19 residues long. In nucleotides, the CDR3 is TGTGCCAGCAGCGCAGATCCCTTTACCCGACAGGGCGGCACAGATACGCAGTATTTT. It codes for CASSADPFTRQGGTDTQYF.

CDR3 DNA sequence: TGTGCCTGGTTGACAGGGGGCGAAGCTTTCTTT. As protein: CAWLTGGEAFF. The chain combines TRBV30 with TRBJ1-1, with TRBD1 matching 10 bases. The CDR3 length is 11 residues. The germline V gene encodes CDR1 GTSNPN and CDR2 SVGIG (reference sequence). V was clipped by 5 bases and J by 8 bases; unmatched bases: 2.

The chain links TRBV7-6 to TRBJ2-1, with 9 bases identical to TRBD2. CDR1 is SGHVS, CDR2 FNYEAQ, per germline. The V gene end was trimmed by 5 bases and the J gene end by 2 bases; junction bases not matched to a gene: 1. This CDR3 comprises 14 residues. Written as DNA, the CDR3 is TGTGCCAGCAGCCGGACTAGCGCCTACAATGAGCAGTTCTTC. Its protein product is CASSRTSAYNEQFF.

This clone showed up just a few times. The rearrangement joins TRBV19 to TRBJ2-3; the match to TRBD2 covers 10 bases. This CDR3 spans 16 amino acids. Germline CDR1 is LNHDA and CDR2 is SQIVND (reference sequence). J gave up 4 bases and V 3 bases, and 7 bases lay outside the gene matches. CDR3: CASSMERGGVSDTQYF. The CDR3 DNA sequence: TGTGCCAGTAGTATGGAGCGGGGGGGCGTATCAGATACGCAGTATTTT. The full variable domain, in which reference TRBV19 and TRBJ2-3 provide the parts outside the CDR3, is DGGITQSPKYLFRKEGQNVTLSCEQNLNHDAMYWYRQDPGQGLRLIYYSQIVNDFQKGDIAEGYSVSREKKESFPLTVTSAQKNPTAFYLCASSMERGGVSDTQYFGPGTRLTVL.

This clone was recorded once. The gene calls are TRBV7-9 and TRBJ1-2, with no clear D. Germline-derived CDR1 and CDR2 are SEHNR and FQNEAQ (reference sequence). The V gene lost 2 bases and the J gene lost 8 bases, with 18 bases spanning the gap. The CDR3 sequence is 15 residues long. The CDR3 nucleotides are TGTGCCAGCAGCTTATCAGCTAACCCCCCAGGCGGCTACACCTTC. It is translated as CASSLSANPPGGYTF.